The 27 T cell receptor beta chains reported below all come from one sample, sequenced in a study of T cell responses to AZD1222 COVID-19 vaccine. The repertoire was sequenced with immunoSEQ multiplex PCR; TCRdb's copy has only in-frame clones and lacks some. The sample holds 150,000 or so clones, about 91% seen once. The sample here was peripheral blood, taken on day 0 of AZD1222 vaccination. The source is an adult in good health.

CDR3 sequence (DNA): TGTGCCAGCAGTGAAGTACTAGCGGGGAACACCGGGGAGCTGTTTTTT. Translated, it gives CASSEVLAGNTGELFF. The rearrangement joins TRBV6-1 to TRBJ2-2; 9 nucleotides match TRBD2. With V trimmed by 1 base and J by 1 base, 1 base remained unmatched. CDR1 MNHNS and CDR2 SASEGT come from the germline V gene. The CDR3 runs to 16 residues.

The chain uses TRBV4-3 and TRBJ2-7; 9 nucleotides match TRBD2. Looked up from germline, CDR1 is LGHNA and CDR2 is YSLEER. The V gene end was trimmed by 4 bases and the J gene end by 4 bases; junction bases not matched to a gene: 5. This CDR3 comprises 14 residues. The CDR3: CASSPGLARYEQYF. The CDR3 DNA reads as TGCGCCAGCAGCCCCGGACTAGCGCGGTACGAGCAGTACTTC.

CDR3 nucleotides: TGTGCCAGCAGCAGCAGCTCTGGAAACACCATATATTTT. Encoded protein: CASSSSSGNTIYF. The chain carries TRBV7-2 and TRBJ1-3; D ambiguous. The CDR3 has 13 residues. Trimming cost V 5 bases and J 0 bases, with 5 bases left between them. The germline V gene has CDR1 SGHTA and CDR2 FQGNSA.

The chain joins TRBV7-8 to TRBJ2-3, with a tentative D call TRBD1 (6 bases). V lost 4 bases, J lost 2 bases, and 16 bases lay in between. Per germline, CDR1 SGHVS and CDR2 FQNEAQ. There are 16 residues in the CDR3. The CDR3: CASSSSRGMYTDTQYF. The CDR3 DNA reads as TGTGCCAGCAGCTCCTCCAGGGGAATGTACACAGATACGCAGTATTTT.

The genes are TRBV18 and TRBJ2-7; TRBD1 matches 11 bases. Germline V lookup: CDR1 KGHSH, CDR2 LQKENI. With 4 bases clipped from V and 3 bases from J, the junction kept 5 bases outside the gene matches. The CDR3 totals 15 residues. The CDR3 loop is CASSLSDRGLYEQYF. CDR3 in DNA: TGTGCCAGCTCACTCTCGGACAGGGGGCTCTACGAGCAGTACTTC.

The J gene is TRBJ1-5, the V gene TRBV10-3; D possibly corresponds to TRBD1 (6 bases). Germline CDR1 reads ENHRY; CDR2 reads SYGVKD. Trimming cost V 4 bases and J 7 bases, with 11 bases left between them. This CDR3 spans 13 amino acids. The CDR3 protein is CAISVGGDQPQHF. CDR3 bases: TGTGCCATCAGTGTAGGGGGGGACCAGCCCCAGCATTTT.

The chain links TRBV2 to TRBJ2-3, with 9 bases that match TRBD1. This CDR3 region has 15 residues. Germline V gives CDR1 SNHLY, CDR2 FYNNEI. The J segment lost 2 bases and the V segment lost 5 bases, leaving 5 bases of the junction unmatched. CDR3 region: CASSTRTGDTDTQYF. CDR3 DNA sequence: TGTGCCAGCAGTACCCGGACAGGGGACACAGATACGCAGTATTTT.

The V gene is TRBV27, the J gene TRBJ2-2; TRBD2 agrees at 7 bases. The V gene end was trimmed by 4 bases and the J gene end by 0 bases; junction bases not matched to a gene: 5. Germline V CDR1 and CDR2: MNHEY, SMNVEV (reference sequence). There are 16 residues in the CDR3. CDR3 in DNA: TGTGCCAGCAGTTGGTCGGCGGGAGCGAACACCGGGGAGCTGTTTTTT. Residues: CASSWSAGANTGELFF.

This sequence joins TRBV11-2 and TRBJ2-1; D is unresolved. Trimming took off 5 bases at V and 0 bases at J, with 17 bases between the two ends. Germline values: CDR1 SGHAT, CDR2 FQNNGV. This CDR3 comprises 17 residues. The CDR3 sequence is CASSLSTGPSSYNEQFF. The CDR3 region has the DNA TGTGCCAGCAGCCTTTCAACCGGGCCCAGCTCCTACAATGAGCAGTTCTTC. Looking up the rest from reference TRBV11-2 and TRBJ2-1 gives the full variable domain: EAGVAQSPRYKIIEKRQSVAFWCNPISGHATLYWYQQILGQGPKLLIQFQNNGVVDDSQLPKDRFSAERLKGVDSTLKIQPAKLEDSAVYLCASSLSTGPSSYNEQFFGPGTRLTVL.

The J gene is TRBJ2-7, the V gene TRBV5-1; D unresolved. Looked up from germline, CDR1 is SGHRS and CDR2 is YFSETQ. The CDR3 has 13 residues. Trimming pared 2 bases from V and 0 bases from J, leaving 6 bases between. CDR3 DNA: TGCGCCAGCAGCTTTAAGAGCTCCTACGAGCAGTACTTC. Amino acids: CASSFKSSYEQYF.

This rearrangement joins TRBV7-2 to TRBJ1-4; no definite D call. Germline V gene sequence: CDR1 SGHTA, CDR2 FQGNSA. The CDR3 has 16 residues. V was shortened by 0 bases and J by 3 bases, with 11 bases between the two germline ends. The CDR3 spells CASSLASGRSNEKLFF. The DNA for the CDR3 is TGTGCCAGCAGCTTAGCATCCGGGAGGTCTAATGAAAAACTGTTTTTT.

The chain recombines TRBV4-3 with TRBJ2-5, with D maybe TRBD1 (6 bases). Germline V gene lookup returns CDR1 LGHNA and CDR2 YSLEER. Trimming removed 4 bases from V and 4 bases from J, with 16 bases in between. The CDR3 consists of 15 residues. The CDR3 region has the DNA TGCGCCAGCAGCCTGTCAGGGGTTATTGGAGAGACCCAGTACTTC. Translation: CASSLSGVIGETQYF.

V gene TRBV5-8 combines with J gene TRBJ1-6, with 9 bases aligning to TRBD1. The CDR3 length is 15 residues. Germline V gene lookup returns CDR1 SGHTS and CDR2 YDEGEE. V lost 5 bases to trimming and J lost 7 bases; unmatched junction nucleotides: 7. CDR3 region: CASSLPGQGNSPLHF. DNA of the CDR3: TGTGCCAGCAGTTTGCCCGGACAGGGGAATTCACCCCTCCACTTT.

This clone is a singleton in its sample. The rearrangement uses TRBV18 and TRBJ2-2, with D hard to call. Germline CDR1 is KGHSH and CDR2 is LQKENI. The CDR3 spans 14 residues. The ends were cut back, 3 bases at V and 0 bases at J, with 5 bases in the middle. The DNA for the CDR3 is TGTGCCAGCTCACCTCAGGCGAACACCGGGGAGCTGTTTTTT. As protein: CASSPQANTGELFF.

The V call is TRBV11-2, the J call TRBJ1-5; no clear D. Germline-derived CDR1 and CDR2 are SGHAT and FQNNGV. Trimming took off 3 bases at V and 0 bases at J, with 9 bases between the two ends. The CDR3 totals 15 residues. The CDR3 nucleotides read TGTGCCAGCAGCTTGAACGCAGGTAGCAATCAGCCCCAGCATTTT. Its translation: CASSLNAGSNQPQHF.

The CDR3 DNA follows: TGTGCCAGTAGTATAGGAATAGGGGGCTCGGGCACTGAAGCTTTCTTT. This codes for CASSIGIGGSGTEAFF. The chain is built from TRBV19 and TRBJ1-1; 7 nucleotides agree with TRBD1. Germline CDR1 reads LNHDA; CDR2 reads SQIVND (reference sequence). This CDR3 spans 16 amino acids. V dropped 1 base and J dropped 4; count of bases not matched to a gene: 9.

CDR3 bases: TGTGCCAGCAGTCGGGATAATAGCAATCAGCCCCAGCATTTT. As protein: CASSRDNSNQPQHF. The chain employs TRBV6-5 and TRBJ1-5; the D is unclear. V was trimmed by 5 bases and J by 0 bases, leaving 8 bases between them. Germline CDR1 reads MNHEY; CDR2 reads SVGAGI. There are 14 residues in the CDR3.

The chain recombines TRBV6-5 with TRBJ1-1; no clear D. This CDR3 is 14 amino acids long. Trimming stripped 6 bases from V and 2 bases from J, with 13 bases between. Germline assignment: CDR1 MNHEY and CDR2 SVGAGI. The CDR3 DNA follows: TGTGCCAGCAGCCGGGCCGGGGTAAACACTGAAGCTTTCTTT. This encodes CASSRAGVNTEAFF.

The V gene is TRBV9, the J gene TRBJ1-2; D not certain. CDR3 length: 11 amino acids. Between the trimmed V and J ends, which lost 3 bases and 3 bases, there was a span of 3 bases. CDR1 is SGDLS and CDR2 is YYNGEE in the germline V gene. CDR3 sequence reads: CASSADYGYTF. The CDR3 DNA reads as TGTGCCAGCAGCGCAGACTATGGCTACACCTTC. Full variable domain (rest looked up from reference TRBV9 and TRBJ1-2): DSGVTQTPKHLITATGQRVTLRCSPRSGDLSVYWYQQSLDQGLQFLIQYYNGEERAKGNILERFSAQQFPDLHSELNLSSLELGDSALYFCASSADYGYTFGSGTRLTVV.

This chain joins TRBV10-3 and TRBJ2-5; 9 bases agree with TRBD2. The V segment lost 2 bases and the J segment 3 bases; nucleotides outside the gene matches: 13. Germline lookup yields CDR1 ENHRY and CDR2 SYGVKD. This CDR3 is built from 18 residues. The DNA of the CDR3 is TGTGCCATCAGTGAGCCCTCCGGGGTAGCGGGGGCCAAAGAGACCCAGTACTTC. This sequence encodes CAISEPSGVAGAKETQYF.

J is TRBJ2-3 and V is TRBV5-1; 8 bases agree with TRBD1. The length of the CDR3 is 15 residues. Trimming took 0 bases from V and 6 from J; bases not matched to a gene: 6. Germline CDR1 reads SGHRS; CDR2 reads YFSETQ. This CDR3 reads CASSLVDRDVDTQYF. CDR3 bases: TGCGCCAGCAGCTTGGTGGACAGGGATGTGGATACGCAGTATTTT.

The rearrangement links TRBV5-6 to TRBJ2-3, with D perhaps matching TRBD1 or TRBD2 (6 bases each). The CDR3 contains 15 residues. V was trimmed by 1 base and J by 1 base, leaving 10 bases between them. CDR1 and CDR2 (germline): SGHDT, YYEEEE. DNA of the CDR3: TGTGCCAGCAGCTTGACGGGGGCTGGCACAGATACGCAGTATTTT. It encodes CASSLTGAGTDTQYF. Filled out from reference TRBV5-6 and TRBJ2-3, the complete variable domain reads DAGVTQSPTHLIKTRGQQVTLRCSPKSGHDTVSWYQQALGQGPQFIFQYYEEEERQRGNFPDRFSGHQFPNYSSELNVNALLLGDSALYLCASSLTGAGTDTQYFGPGTRLTVL.

The chain is built from TRBV12-5 and TRBJ2-3; TRBD1 matches at 10 bases. Unmatched junction bases numbered 7, after V lost 6 bases and J lost 4 bases. CDR1 is LGHNT, CDR2 FRNRAP, per germline. CDR3 length: 15 amino acids. The CDR3 sequence: CASGPTGGRADTQYF. The CDR3 DNA reads as TGTGCTAGTGGACCGACAGGGGGCAGGGCAGATACGCAGTATTTT.

The chain has TRBV5-6 and TRBJ1-2; the match to TRBD1 covers 7 bases. J was trimmed by 4 bases and V by 2 bases; bases with no gene match: 17. Germline assignment: CDR1 SGHDT and CDR2 YYEEEE. This CDR3 spans 18 amino acids. CDR3 sequence: CASSFLLFAGGTSYGYTF. CDR3 coding DNA: TGTGCCAGCAGCTTTCTCTTGTTCGCAGGGGGAACTTCCTATGGCTACACCTTC.

Of note for this clone: The sample holds other DNA sequences that translate to the same CDR3. The V and J genes are TRBV11-3 and TRBJ2-2, with 10 bases identical to TRBD1. CDR3 length: 15 amino acids. Trimming cost V 5 bases and J 5 bases; bases outside gene matches: 5. Germline CDR1 SGHNT, CDR2 YENEEA. The CDR3 region has the DNA TGTGCCAGCAGCCGAGACAGGGGGCGGACCGGGGAGCTGTTTTTT. It specifies CASSRDRGRTGELFF.

The rearrangement joins TRBV2 to TRBJ1-1, with D perhaps matching TRBD1 (6 bases). Trimming took 10 bases from V and 0 from J, leaving 12 bases between them. Germline V CDR1 and CDR2: SNHLY, FYNNEI. The CDR3 runs 13 residues. The CDR3 DNA is TGTGCCACCCCAGGGGCCCTGAACACTGAAGCTTTCTTT. Encoded protein: CATPGALNTEAFF. Using reference TRBV2 and TRBJ1-1 for the parts outside the CDR3, the full variable domain is EPEVTQTPSHQVTQMGQEVILRCVPISNHLYFYWYRQILGQKVEFLVSFYNNEISEKSEIFDDQFSVERPDGSNFTLKIRSTKLEDSAMYFCATPGALNTEAFFGQGTRLTVV.

This sequence joins TRBV7-8 and TRBJ1-1, with 8 positions matching TRBD1. The CDR3 runs 16 residues. V lost 3 bases, J lost 2 bases, and 8 bases stayed unmatched. Germline CDR1 and CDR2: SGHVS and FQNEAQ. The CDR3 DNA follows: TGTGCCAGCAGCTTTGACAGGGGAGGGGTAAACACTGAAGCTTTCTTT. This codes for CASSFDRGGVNTEAFF.